What follows are 16 T cell receptor beta chains derived from one specimen sequenced in a study of T-cell memory formation after mild COVID-19. TCRdb re-analysed the 5' RACE reads in MiXCR, keeping a single row per CDR3 protein. The repertoire holds roughly 580,000 distinct CDR3 sequences, with about a sixth as singletons. The material sequenced was PBMCs or a T cell subset sorted from them (not recorded which). The receptors come from an adult woman who had mild COVID-19 (a few samples of this study predate the infection). Cell type and time point are not known.

This clonotype was detected only a few times. The rearrangement links TRBV4-2 to TRBJ2-1; D possibly corresponds to TRBD1 (8 bases). The CDR3 runs to 15 residues. Germline V gene sequence: CDR1 LGHNA, CDR2 YNFKEQ. V was shortened by 4 bases and J by 5 bases, with 15 bases between the two germline ends. In DNA, the CDR3 is TGTGCCAGCAGCCTCAGCGGGACAGGTCACAATGAGCAGTTCTTC. This sequence encodes CASSLSGTGHNEQFF.

This clonotype was recorded a few times. The rearrangement uses TRBV12-3 or TRBV12-4 and TRBJ2-7, with D perhaps matching TRBD1 or TRBD2 (5 bases each). This CDR3 is 16 amino acids long. The ends were cut back, 7 bases at V and 4 bases at J, with 23 bases in the middle. This CDR3 reads CASTPRDEGVRYEQYF. As DNA, the CDR3 is TGTGCCAGCACCCCACGGGACGAAGGAGTTCGTTACGAGCAGTACTTC.

The V call is TRBV20-1, the J call TRBJ1-1; the D is unclear. The germline V gene encodes CDR1 DFQATT and CDR2 SNEGSKA (reference sequence). V gave up 3 bases and J gave up 5 bases, with 13 bases separating them. The CDR3 loop spans 13 amino acids. CDR3 sequence: CSASISLETEAFF. CDR3 nucleotide sequence: TGCAGTGCTAGTATCTCCCTGGAAACTGAAGCTTTCTTT.

The V call is TRBV2, the J call TRBJ1-1, with D tentatively TRBD1 (5 bases). Germline V gene lookup returns CDR1 SNHLY and CDR2 FYNNEI. The V gene lost 8 bases and the J gene lost 5 bases, with 18 bases spanning the gap. The CDR3 contains 14 residues. Written as DNA, the CDR3 is TGTGCCAGCTCCCGACAGCCCGCGGGGACTGAAGCTTTCTTT. Its protein product is CASSRQPAGTEAFF. The entire variable domain, with the rest obtained from reference TRBV2 and TRBJ1-1, is as follows: EPEVTQTPSHQVTQMGQEVILRCVPISNHLYFYWYRQILGQKVEFLVSFYNNEISEKSEIFDDQFSVERPDGSNFTLKIRSTKLEDSAMYFCASSRQPAGTEAFFGQGTRLTVV.

The chain employs TRBV15 and TRBJ1-1; perhaps TRBD1 as D (6 bases). V lost 1 base and J lost 1, with 10 bases in between. CDR3 size: 15 residues. Germline V gene sequence: CDR1 LNHNV, CDR2 YYDKDF (reference sequence). CDR3 residues: CATSRGGGGNTEAFF. As DNA, the CDR3 is TGTGCCACCAGCAGAGGAGGGGGGGGGAACACTGAAGCTTTCTTT. The full variable domain, in which reference TRBV15 and TRBJ1-1 provide the parts outside the CDR3, is DAMVIQNPRYQVTQFGKPVTLSCSQTLNHNVMYWYQQKSSQAPKLLFHYYDKDFNNEADTPDNFQSRRPNTSFCFLDIRSPGLGDTAMYLCATSRGGGGNTEAFFGQGTRLTVV.

This clonotype was counted between two and nine times. The CDR3 is CATEDSSEKLFF. The CDR3 DNA reads TGTGCCACAGAAGACTCTAGTGAAAAACTGTTTTTT. V usage is TRBV24-1 and J usage is TRBJ1-4; D is unclear. The CDR3 is 12 residues long. V was cut by 10 bases and J by 7 bases, with 12 bases left in between. The V gene's germline CDR1 is KGHDR and CDR2 SFDVKD.

This clonotype was detected a few times. V and J are TRBV18 and TRBJ1-1; 8 nucleotides agree with TRBD1. CDR1 is KGHSH, CDR2 LQKENI, per germline. Germline trimming cut 6 bases from V and 5 bases from J; bases unmatched to any gene: 8. The CDR3 contains 14 residues. For the CDR3, the DNA is TGTGCCAGCTCCCAGGGGGCCGAGGAAACTGAAGCTTTCTTT. It is translated as CASSQGAEETEAFF. The whole variable domain, remainder taken from reference TRBV18 and TRBJ1-1, is NAGVMQNPRHLVRRRGQEARLRCSPMKGHSHVYWYRQLPEEGLKFMVYLQKENIIDESGMPKERFSAEFPKEGPSILRIQQVVRGDSAAYFCASSQGAEETEAFFGQGTRLTVV.

The chain employs TRBV15 and TRBJ2-5; D gene uncertain. The CDR3 consists of 10 residues. V shed 5 bases and J shed 5 bases, with 3 bases lying between them. The germline V gene has CDR1 LNHNV and CDR2 YYDKDF (reference sequence). Here the CDR3 DNA reads TGTGCCACCAGCGGGGAGACCCAGTACTTC. Translated: CATSGETQYF.

In this sample, this clonotype turned up many times. The rearrangement links TRBV7-2 to TRBJ1-4; D is perhaps TRBD1 (6 bases). The CDR3 is 16 residues long. CDR1 is SGHTA, CDR2 FQGNSA, per germline. The V end was cut by 0 bases, the J end by 8 bases, with 16 bases between. The CDR3 DNA reads TGTGCCAGCAGCTTAGCGCGCACAGGGATTGGGGAAAAACTGTTTTTT. Translated: CASSLARTGIGEKLFF. The variable domain in full, with the rest retrieved from reference TRBV7-2 and TRBJ1-4, is GAGVSQSPSNKVTEKGKDVELRCDPISGHTALYWYRQSLGQGLEFLIYFQGNSAPDKSGLPSDRFSAERTGGSVSTLTIQRTQQEDSAVYLCASSLARTGIGEKLFFGSGTQLSVL.

This clonotype appeared a few times. The genes are TRBV24-1 and TRBJ2-2, with D maybe TRBD1 (6 bases). The ends were cut back, 9 bases at V and 3 bases at J, with 13 bases in the middle. Looked up from germline, CDR1 is KGHDR and CDR2 is SFDVKD. CDR3 length: 14 residues. The CDR3 region is CATLRQDYTGELFF. In DNA, the CDR3 is TGTGCCACCCTTAGACAGGACTACACCGGGGAGCTGTTTTTT.

This clonotype has just a few counts. The J gene is TRBJ2-3, the V gene TRBV5-5; D remains unclear. Trimming stripped 1 base from V and 2 bases from J, with 8 bases between. In germline, CDR1 is SGHKS, CDR2 YYEKEE (reference sequence). The CDR3 is 14 residues long. Here the CDR3 reads CASSLWQDTDTQYF. The CDR3 region has the DNA TGTGCCAGCAGCTTGTGGCAGGACACAGATACGCAGTATTTT. Together with reference TRBV5-5 and TRBJ2-3, the CDR3 gives the full variable domain: DAGVTQSPTHLIKTRGQQVTLRCSPISGHKSVSWYQQVLGQGPQFIFQYYEKEERGRGNFPDRFSARQFPNYSSELNVNALLLGDSALYLCASSLWQDTDTQYFGPGTRLTVL.

This clonotype was seen more than once but under ten times. The V gene is TRBV7-9, the J gene TRBJ2-1, with D possibly matching TRBD1 (7 bases). Germline-derived CDR1 and CDR2 are SEHNR and FQNEAQ (reference sequence). The CDR3 spans 18 residues. Trimming took off 6 bases at V and 2 bases at J, with 23 bases between the two ends. The CDR3 loop is CASRHTGEDYWPYNEQFF. CDR3 bases: TGTGCCAGCAGACATACAGGGGAGGATTACTGGCCCTACAATGAGCAGTTCTTC.

As concerns this clonotype: The junction shows a germline mismatch at one end, possibly a read error. The rearrangement uses TRBV7-7 and TRBJ2-7, with 9 bases that match TRBD1. In germline, CDR1 is SSHAT, CDR2 FNYEAQ (reference sequence). The CDR3 loop spans 13 amino acids. The CDR3 DNA is TGTGCTAGCAGCCGGGACAGGGTAGGCGAGCAGTACTTC. Translated: CASSRDRVGEQYF.

CDR3 region: CASSLSGQGIHEQFF. The CDR3 DNA reads TGTGCCAGCAGCTTGTCGGGACAGGGGATCCATGAGCAGTTCTTC. The rearrangement joins TRBV7-3 to TRBJ2-1; 10 positions match TRBD1. The CDR3 contains 15 residues. Germline V gene lookup returns CDR1 SGHTA and CDR2 FQGTGA. J gave up 8 bases and V 3 bases, and 7 bases lay outside the gene matches.

This chain uses TRBV7-8 with TRBJ2-1; D may be TRBD2 (6 bases). V was shortened by 1 base and J by 9 bases, with 13 bases between the two germline ends. Germline assignment: CDR1 SGHVS and CDR2 FQNEAQ. This CDR3 has 14 amino acids. CDR3 sequence: CASSLVGGVGEQFF. The CDR3, as DNA: TGTGCCAGCAGCTTAGTTGGAGGGGTCGGTGAGCAGTTCTTC.

The table lists this clonotype with a few counts. V gene TRBV5-1 combines with J gene TRBJ1-1, with a possible D match to TRBD1 (5 bases). This CDR3 spans 15 amino acids. Germline V gene sequence: CDR1 SGHRS, CDR2 YFSETQ. Trimming shortened V by 0 bases and J by 5 bases, and 14 bases separated the two germline ends. The DNA of the CDR3 is TGCGCCAGCAGCTTGGAGCAGGGATGGAGGACTGAAGCTTTCTTT. Protein sequence: CASSLEQGWRTEAFF.